The present entry profiles one TCR beta chain with its context. The target antigen is unknown. The data were taken from a study of T cells in Graves' hyperthyroidism and ophthalmopathy. Notes on the study in general: A model using 13 V-J features told ophthalmopathy apart from stable hyperthyroidism.

Regions amplified from RNA transcripts were the TCR beta CDR3 regions. The HTBI primer set served for first-round RT-PCR of the TCR CDR3. Each CDR3 protein gets one entry after TCRdb re-called the multiplex PCR reads with MiXCR. This sample has under 450,000 distinct CDR3 sequences, with about 14% found just once. The CDR3 runs 20 residues. J lost 0 bases, V lost 3 bases, and 14 bases had no gene match. The receptor was isolated from a man younger than 40 with Graves' hyperthyroidism that later progressed to Graves' ophthalmopathy. Specimen: blood. This chain joins TRBV12-3 or TRBV12-4 and TRBJ2-3, with 11 bases identical to TRBD2. CDR3 region: CASSFRAGGLAGGSTDTQYF. CDR3 nucleotide sequence: TGTGCCAGCAGTTTCAGGGCGGGTGGGCTAGCGGGGGGAAGCACAGATACGCAGTATTTT.